This T cell receptor beta chain is from a study of T cells in Graves' hyperthyroidism and ophthalmopathy. Amplified TCR beta CDR3 regions came from RNA transcripts. First-round RT-PCR of the TCR CDR3 relied on the HTBI primer set. Using its own MiXCR run on the multiplex PCR reads, TCRdb lists one record per CDR3 protein. The data hold about 260,000 distinct CDR3 sequences, with under 30% observed a single time. Germline loops: CDR1 SNHLY, CDR2 FYNNEI. The germline V and J ends were trimmed by 8 bases and 5 bases, with 9 bases remaining between them. The length of the CDR3 is 11 residues. As regards this clonotype: Antigen: not known.

General study results and limits: Separating ophthalmopathy from stable hyperthyroidism was achieved by a 13 V-J model.

Lactation, pregnancy, other autoimmune disease or uncontrolled infection excluded patients. This rearrangement joins TRBV2 to TRBJ2-5; D is tentatively TRBD1 or TRBD2 (5 bases each). The clonotype comes from a man in his forties with Graves' hyperthyroidism that later progressed to Graves' ophthalmopathy. Sample: blood. Written as DNA, the CDR3 is TGTGCCAGCGGGGACCTGGAGACCCAGTACTTC. It specifies CASGDLETQYF.